The following is a T cell receptor (beta chain) sequence with its context. The target antigen is unknown. The ends were cut back, 5 bases at V and 1 base at J, with 15 bases in the middle. This CDR3 is 16 amino acids long. Germline lookup yields CDR1 SGHDN and CDR2 FVKESK. These data are taken from a study of blood T cell dynamics during melanoma immunotherapy. Clones were sequenced by immunoSEQ multiplex PCR, and TCRdb holds only the in-frame ones, with some missing. The sample lists roughly 10,000 clones, more than 70% occurring once. Study observations and caveats: Unlike progressors, later disease-control patients had W3 repertoires gaining clonality or diversity.

As for time point: week 3, after first cycle of checkpoint inhibitor. Blood was drawn before treatment and at week 3 after checkpoint blockade. Disease control meant complete response, partial response or stable disease at 12 weeks. The chain couples TRBV14 to TRBJ1-3; D gene unclear. The TCR was taken from a human donor with melanoma. Sequenced here: blood, sampled from a patient treated with checkpoint blockade. CDR3 DNA sequence: TGTGCCAGCAGCTCGCTGAAGGACCGTTCTGGAAACACCATATATTTT. It encodes CASSSLKDRSGNTIYF.